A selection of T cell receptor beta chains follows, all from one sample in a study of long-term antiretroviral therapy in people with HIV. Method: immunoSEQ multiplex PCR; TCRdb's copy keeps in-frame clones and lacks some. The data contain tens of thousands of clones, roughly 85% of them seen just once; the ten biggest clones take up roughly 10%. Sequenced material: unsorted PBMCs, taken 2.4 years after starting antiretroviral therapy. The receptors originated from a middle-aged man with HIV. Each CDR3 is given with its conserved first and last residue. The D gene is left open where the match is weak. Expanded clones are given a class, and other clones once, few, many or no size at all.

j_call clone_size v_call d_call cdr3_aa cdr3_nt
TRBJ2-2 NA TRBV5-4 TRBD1 CASSPGTEANTGELFF TGTGCCAGCAGCCCCGGGACAGAAGCGAACACCGGGGAGCTGTTTTTT
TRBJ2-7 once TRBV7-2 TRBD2 CASSYPGLAYEQYF TGTGCCAGCAGCTATCCGGGACTAGCATACGAGCAGTACTTC
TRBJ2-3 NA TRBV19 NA CASSPGAGSSTDTQYF TGTGCCAGTAGTCCGGGGGCGGGATCAAGCACAGATACGCAGTATTTT
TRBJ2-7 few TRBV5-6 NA CASSLGPGPSYEQYF TGTGCCAGCAGCTTAGGCCCGGGGCCCTCCTACGAGCAGTACTTC
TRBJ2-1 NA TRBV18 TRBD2 CASSPIEMPASGSSYNEQFF TGTGCCAGCTCACCGATAGAGATGCCTGCTAGCGGGAGCTCCTACAATGAGCAGTTCTTC
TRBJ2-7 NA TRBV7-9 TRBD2 CASSPGGLAGVEQYF TGTGCCAGCAGCCCCGGCGGGCTAGCGGGAGTAGAGCAGTACTTC
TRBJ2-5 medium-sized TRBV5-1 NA CASREGFLGAAQETQYF TGCGCCAGCAGGGAGGGGTTCCTAGGGGCGGCACAAGAGACCCAGTACTTC
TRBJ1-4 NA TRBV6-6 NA CASSSRVTNEKLFF TGTGCCAGCAGTTCAAGGGTGACTAATGAAAAACTGTTTTTT
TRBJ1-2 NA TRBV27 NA CASSPRRIRHDYGYTF TGTGCCAGCAGCCCACGAAGGATACGGCATGACTATGGCTACACCTTC
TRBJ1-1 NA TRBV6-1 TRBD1 CASSEVGQGRGSAEAFF TGTGCCAGCAGTGAAGTAGGACAGGGGAGGGGTAGCGCTGAAGCTTTCTTT
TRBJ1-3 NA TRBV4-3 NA CASSQELSGNTIYF TGCGCCAGCAGCCAAGAGCTTTCTGGAAACACCATATATTTT
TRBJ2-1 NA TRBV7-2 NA CASSLSGLGNNEQFF TGTGCCAGCAGCTTAAGTGGTCTTGGTAACAATGAGCAGTTCTTC
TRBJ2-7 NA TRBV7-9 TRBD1 CASSLASGGSSYEQYF TGTGCCAGCAGCTTAGCCTCAGGGGGCTCCTCCTACGAGCAGTACTTC
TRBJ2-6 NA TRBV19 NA CATTGSGANVLTF TGTGCCACTACAGGGTCTGGGGCCAACGTCCTGACTTTC
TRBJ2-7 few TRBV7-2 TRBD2 CASSLLAGVSDEQYF TGTGCCAGCAGCTTACTAGCGGGGGTCTCGGACGAGCAGTACTTC
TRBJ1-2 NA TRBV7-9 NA CASSPGEYGYTF TGTGCCAGCAGCCCCGGGGAATATGGCTACACCTTC
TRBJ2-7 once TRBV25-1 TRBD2 CASSSPGGLFGQYF TGTGCCAGCAGCTCCCCGGGAGGATTATTTGGGCAGTACTTC
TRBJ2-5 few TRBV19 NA CASSGDSGETQYF TGTGCCAGTAGTGGTGACTCCGGTGAGACCCAGTACTTC
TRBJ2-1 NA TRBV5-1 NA CASSLDGGPGLFNEQFF TGCGCCAGCAGCTTGGATGGCGGACCCGGGTTATTCAATGAGCAGTTCTTC
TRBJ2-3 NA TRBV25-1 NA CASSQEGATDTQYF TGTGCCAGCAGTCAAGAGGGAGCCACAGATACGCAGTATTTT
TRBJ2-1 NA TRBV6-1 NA CASSEVKGQEQFF TGTGCCAGCAGTGAAGTAAAAGGGCAAGAGCAGTTCTTC
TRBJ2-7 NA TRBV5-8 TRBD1 CASTPDRGFYEQYF TGTGCCAGCACCCCGGACAGGGGATTCTACGAGCAGTACTTC
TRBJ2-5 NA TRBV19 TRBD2 CASSYGSSGRRVGETQYF TGTGCCAGTAGTTACGGGAGTAGCGGGAGAAGGGTGGGAGAGACCCAGTACTTC
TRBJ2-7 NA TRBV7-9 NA CASSTRNEAYEQYF TGTGCCAGCAGTACCAGGAACGAGGCCTACGAGCAGTACTTC
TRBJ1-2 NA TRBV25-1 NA CASRGVGGLVGYGYTF TGTGCCAGCAGAGGGGTCGGGGGGCTAGTAGGGTATGGCTACACCTTC
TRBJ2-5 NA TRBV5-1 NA CASSPSPDSQETQYF TGCGCCAGCAGCCCCAGCCCGGACAGCCAAGAGACCCAGTACTTC
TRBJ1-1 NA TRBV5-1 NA CASGGGVNTEAFF TGCGCCAGCGGTGGTGGGGTAAACACTGAAGCTTTCTTT
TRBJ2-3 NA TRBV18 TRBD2 CASSPPESGGSTDTQYF TGTGCCAGCTCACCACCTGAGTCGGGGGGGTCCACAGATACGCAGTATTTT
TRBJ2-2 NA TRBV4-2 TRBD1 CASSQNQGADTGELFF TGTGCCAGCAGCCAAAATCAGGGGGCCGACACCGGGGAGCTGTTTTTT
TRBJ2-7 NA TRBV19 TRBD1 CASSKGTGGYEQYF TGTGCCAGTAGTAAAGGGACAGGGGGCTACGAGCAGTACTTC
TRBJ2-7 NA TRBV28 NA CASTAPGRGSYEQYF TGTGCCAGCACCGCACCGGGACGGGGCTCCTACGAGCAGTACTTC
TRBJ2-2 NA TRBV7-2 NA CASSLVPGVVTGELFF TGTGCCAGCAGCTTAGTCCCGGGAGTAGTTACCGGGGAGCTGTTTTTT
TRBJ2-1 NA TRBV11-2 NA CASSLVAVPGDEQFF TGTGCCAGCAGCTTAGTGGCGGTCCCAGGGGATGAGCAGTTCTTC
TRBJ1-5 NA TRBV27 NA CASSLAGASNQPQHF TGTGCCAGCAGTTTGGCAGGGGCCAGCAATCAGCCCCAGCATTTT
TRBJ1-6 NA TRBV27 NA CASSFGTLHF TGTGCCAGCAGTTTCGGGACCCTCCACTTT
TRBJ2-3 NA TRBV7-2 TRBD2 CASGRDYTDTQYF TGTGCCAGCGGCCGGGACTACACAGATACGCAGTATTTT
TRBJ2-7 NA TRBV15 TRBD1 CATGPQGQGANEQYF TGTGCCACCGGTCCCCAAGGACAGGGGGCCAACGAGCAGTACTTC
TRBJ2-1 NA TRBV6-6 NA CASSYYRGQTNEQFF TGTGCCAGCAGTTACTATCGAGGACAGACCAATGAGCAGTTCTTC
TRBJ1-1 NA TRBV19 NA CASSILAVNTEAFF TGTGCCAGTAGTATTCTGGCAGTGAACACTGAAGCTTTCTTT
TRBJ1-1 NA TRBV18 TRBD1 CASSPTGTGGTEAFF TGTGCCAGCTCACCCACCGGGACAGGGGGAACTGAAGCTTTCTTT
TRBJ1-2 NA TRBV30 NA CAWRELWANIYGYTF TGTGCCTGGAGGGAGTTATGGGCGAACATCTATGGCTACACCTTC
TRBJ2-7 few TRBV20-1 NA CSAPWGIEQYF TGCAGTGCCCCCTGGGGGATCGAGCAGTACTTC
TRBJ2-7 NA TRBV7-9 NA CASSYKVSEQYF TGTGCCAGCAGCTATAAGGTCAGCGAGCAGTACTTC
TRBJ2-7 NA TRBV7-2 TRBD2 CASSLSGGLSYEQYF TGTGCCAGCAGCCTTAGCGGGGGCCTTTCCTACGAGCAGTACTTC
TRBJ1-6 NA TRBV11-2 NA CASSQSQGTWSYNSPLHF TGTGCCAGCAGCCAGTCGCAGGGAACGTGGTCCTATAATTCACCCCTCCACTTT
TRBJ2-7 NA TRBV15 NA CATSPENSFYYEQYF TGTGCCACCAGCCCGGAGAACTCCTTCTACTACGAGCAGTACTTC
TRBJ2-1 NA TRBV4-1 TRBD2 CASSQAGTSGYNEQFF TGCGCCAGCAGCCAAGCCGGGACTAGCGGATACAATGAGCAGTTCTTC
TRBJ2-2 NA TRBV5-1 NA CASSWDPGDTGELFF TGCGCCAGCAGCTGGGACCCAGGCGACACCGGGGAGCTGTTTTTT
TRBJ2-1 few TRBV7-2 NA CASSLGVGSYNEQFF TGTGCCAGCAGCTTAGGAGTGGGATCCTACAATGAGCAGTTCTTC
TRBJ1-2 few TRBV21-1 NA CASSKEARNYGYTF TGTGCCAGCAGCAAAGAGGCCAGAAACTATGGCTACACCTTC
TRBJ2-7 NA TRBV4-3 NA CASSQGTGVTSYEQYF TGCGCCAGCAGCCAAGGGACCGGGGTCACTAGCTACGAGCAGTACTTC
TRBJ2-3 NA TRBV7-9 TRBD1 CASSSEGASTDTQYF TGTGCCAGCAGCTCCGAGGGGGCTAGCACAGATACGCAGTATTTT
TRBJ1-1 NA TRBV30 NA CAWRTIRRAEAFF TGTGCCTGGAGGACAATCCGTAGGGCTGAAGCTTTCTTT
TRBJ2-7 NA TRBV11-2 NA CASSSTSRWEQYF TGTGCCAGCAGCTCAACTAGCAGGTGGGAGCAGTACTTC
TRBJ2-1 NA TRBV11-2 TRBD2 CASSLERSGRFGNEQFF TGTGCCAGCAGCTTAGAGCGTAGCGGGAGATTCGGCAATGAGCAGTTCTTC
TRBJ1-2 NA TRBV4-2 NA CASSQDPGASYGYTF TGTGCCAGCAGCCAAGATCCAGGGGCTTCCTATGGCTACACCTTC
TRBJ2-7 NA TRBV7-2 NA CASSFQASYEQYF TGTGCCAGCAGCTTCCAGGCCTCCTACGAGCAGTACTTC
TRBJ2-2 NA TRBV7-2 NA CASTLPPGELFF TGTGCCAGCACCCTCCCCCCCGGGGAGCTGTTTTTT
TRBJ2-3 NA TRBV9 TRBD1 CASSAGQGTLQDTQYF TGTGCCAGCAGCGCCGGACAGGGTACTCTACAGGATACGCAGTATTTT